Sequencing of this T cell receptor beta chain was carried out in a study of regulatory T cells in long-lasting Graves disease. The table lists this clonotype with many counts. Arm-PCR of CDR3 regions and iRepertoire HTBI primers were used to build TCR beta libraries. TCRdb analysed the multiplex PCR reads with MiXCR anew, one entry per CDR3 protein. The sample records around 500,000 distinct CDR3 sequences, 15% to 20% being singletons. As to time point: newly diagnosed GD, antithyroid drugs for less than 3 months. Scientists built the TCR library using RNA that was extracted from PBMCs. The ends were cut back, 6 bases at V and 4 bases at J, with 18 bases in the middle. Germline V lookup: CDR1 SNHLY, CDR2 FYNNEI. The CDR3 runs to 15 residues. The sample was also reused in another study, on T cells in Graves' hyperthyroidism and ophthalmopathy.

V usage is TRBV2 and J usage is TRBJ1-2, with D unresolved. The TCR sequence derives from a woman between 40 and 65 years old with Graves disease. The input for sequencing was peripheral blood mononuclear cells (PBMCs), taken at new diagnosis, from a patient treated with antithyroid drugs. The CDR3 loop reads CASSQTQIPGYGYTF. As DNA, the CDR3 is TGTGCCAGCAGCCAGACACAAATCCCGGGCTATGGCTACACCTTC.